The T cell receptor (beta chain) described here comes from a study of cytomegalovirus exposure and HLA in healthy donors. Study details: The platform used for the 110 or so validation repertoires matched that of the roughly 700 first-cohort repertoires, a later analysis reported. Regarding the study as a whole: CMV antigen specificity was confirmed in vitro for three CMV-associated chains. The authors listed over 150 TCR beta chains as cytomegalovirus-associated. Subsequent analysis showed first-cohort TCR clusters tending to co-occur in 120 validation repertoires.

Worth noting for this clone: What it binds is unknown.

Generated by immunoSEQ multiplex PCR, the TCRdb table keeps only in-frame clones and is missing some. The sample holds 110,000 or so clones; about 85% are singletons and the top ten take around 2.7%. CDR1 MNHEY and CDR2 SVGAGI come from the germline V gene. The CDR3 sequence is 14 residues long. Trimming pared 0 bases from V and 1 base from J, leaving 6 bases between. The V call is TRBV6-5, the J call TRBJ1-1; D uncertain. The clonotype comes from a woman between 18 and 30 years old in good health and CMV-seronegative. The material sequenced was PBMCs. The DNA of the CDR3 is TGTGCCAGCAGTTACTCGGCCGAGAACACTGAAGCTTTCTTT. Its translation: CASSYSAENTEAFF.